The 20 T cell receptor beta chains presented below share a single source sample, sequenced in a study of T cell responses to AZD1222 COVID-19 vaccine. Assay: immunoSEQ multiplex PCR; the TCRdb copy retains only in-frame clones and omits some. The table lists 150,000 to 200,000 clones, around 88% of them singletons. This specimen was peripheral blood, taken 28 days after the second AZD1222 dose. The receptor source for this set is an adult who received the AZD1222 COVID-19 vaccine.

The V call is TRBV29-1, the J call TRBJ1-5; D ambiguous. The CDR3 sequence is 12 residues long. Germline V lookup: CDR1 SQVTM, CDR2 ANQGSEA. V gave up 7 bases and J gave up 4 bases, with 11 bases separating them. CDR3 in DNA: TGCAGCGCGGGCGGAGCAAATCAGCCCCAGCATTTT. Its translation is CSAGGANQPQHF.

This chain uses TRBV5-1 with TRBJ2-2; 10 nucleotides align to TRBD2. V lost 0 bases to trimming and J lost 5 bases; unmatched junction nucleotides: 4. CDR3 length: 16 residues. CDR1 SGHRS and CDR2 YFSETQ come from the germline V gene. As DNA, the CDR3 is TGCGCCAGCAGCTTGGTGGCTAGCGGGGGTACCGGGGAGCTGTTTTTT. Translation: CASSLVASGGTGELFF. Full variable domain (missing parts from reference TRBV5-1 and TRBJ2-2): KAGVTQTPRYLIKTRGQQVTLSCSPISGHRSVSWYQQTPGQGLQFLFEYFSETQRNKGNFPGRFSGRQFSNSRSEMNVSTLELGDSALYLCASSLVASGGTGELFFGEGSRLTVL.

The J gene is TRBJ2-7, the V gene TRBV6-2 or TRBV6-3, with 9 bases identical to TRBD1. V lost 4 bases to trimming and J lost 2 bases; unmatched junction nucleotides: 3. The germline V gene encodes CDR1 MNHEY and CDR2 SVGEGT. The CDR3 runs to 14 residues. The CDR3 region is CASSSTGGPYEQYF. CDR3 coding DNA: TGTGCCAGCAGTTCCACAGGGGGCCCCTACGAGCAGTACTTC.

This clone was seen once. The V and J genes are TRBV27 and TRBJ2-7; the D gene could be TRBD1 or TRBD2 (5 bases each). With 7 bases removed from V and 2 bases from J, the gap between germline ends came to 21 bases. The length of the CDR3 is 16 residues. The V gene's germline CDR1 is MNHEY and CDR2 SMNVEV (reference sequence). CDR3 coding DNA: TGTGCCAGCAATGCCGCCGCCCGGGACCGAACCTACGAGCAGTACTTC. Translation: CASNAAARDRTYEQYF.

The CDR3 bases are TGTGCCAGTAGGCCCCGACCTGACTTGACACGAGCTTTCTTT. It is translated as CASRPRPDLTRAFF. This chain connects TRBV19 to TRBJ1-1; D not certain. This CDR3 region has 14 residues. Germline-derived CDR1 and CDR2 are LNHDA and SQIVND (reference sequence). V lost 6 bases, J lost 10 bases, and 21 bases lay in between. The full variable domain, rest sourced from reference TRBV19 and TRBJ1-1, is DGGITQSPKYLFRKEGQNVTLSCEQNLNHDAMYWYRQDPGQGLRLIYYSQIVNDFQKGDIAEGYSVSREKKESFPLTVTSAQKNPTAFYLCASRPRPDLTRAFFGQGTRLTVV.

This clone was seen a single time. The V and J genes are TRBV5-1 and TRBJ1-6; no firm D call. Germline loops: CDR1 SGHRS, CDR2 YFSETQ. V was trimmed by 4 bases and J by 3 bases, leaving 14 bases between them. The CDR3 is 16 residues long. CDR3 sequence: CASSRRQADYNSPLHF. CDR3 sequence (DNA): TGCGCCAGCAGCAGAAGACAAGCCGACTATAATTCACCCCTCCACTTT.

V and J are TRBV6-2 or TRBV6-3 and TRBJ2-7; D gene uncertain. With 2 bases removed from V and 5 bases from J, the gap between germline ends came to 13 bases. CDR3 length equals 14 residues. Germline V lookup: CDR1 MNHEY, CDR2 SVGEGT. DNA for the CDR3: TGTGCCAGCAGTTACCTGGACCCCCCTGACGAGCAGTACTTC. Amino acids: CASSYLDPPDEQYF.

The chain links TRBV6-5 to TRBJ1-6, with 11 bases that match TRBD1. Germline loops: CDR1 MNHEY, CDR2 SVGAGI. The CDR3 length is 16 residues. The V and J ends lost 2 bases and 7 bases, in that order; junction bases with no gene match: 4. Here the CDR3 DNA reads TGTGCCAGCAGTTACAGGACAGGGGGCATGAATTCACCCCTCCACTTT. It translates to CASSYRTGGMNSPLHF.

This clone has only one observation. V gene TRBV19 combines with J gene TRBJ1-2; no clear D gene. Between the trimmed V and J ends, which lost 0 bases and 0 bases, there was a span of 11 bases. Germline-derived CDR1 and CDR2 are LNHDA and SQIVND (reference sequence). The CDR3 length is 16 residues. The CDR3 loop is CASSIDRAATNYGYTF. The CDR3 DNA reads TGTGCCAGTAGTATAGATCGGGCAGCCACTAACTATGGCTACACCTTC.

The rearrangement joins TRBV7-9 to TRBJ2-1; 7 bases map to TRBD2. The germline gives CDR1 SEHNR, CDR2 FQNEAQ (reference sequence). With V trimmed by 5 bases and J by 6 bases, 7 bases remained unmatched. The CDR3 consists of 14 residues. CDR3 in amino acids: CASSAPSGPNEQFF. The CDR3 nucleotides are TGTGCCAGCAGCGCCCCTAGCGGCCCCAATGAGCAGTTCTTC.

In this sample, this clone turned up once. This chain joins TRBV7-9 and TRBJ2-3; 7 nucleotides agree with TRBD2. V trimming: 1 base; J trimming: 1 base; junction bases outside the gene matches: 5. CDR3 length: 16 amino acids. The germline gives CDR1 SEHNR, CDR2 FQNEAQ (reference sequence). The CDR3 here is CASSLGASGGTDTQYF. CDR3 coding DNA: TGTGCCAGCAGCTTAGGCGCTAGCGGTGGCACAGATACGCAGTATTTT.

The CDR3 spells CASSQEYQETQYF. In DNA, the CDR3 is TGCGCCAGCAGCCAAGAGTACCAAGAGACCCAGTACTTC. This chain links TRBV4-3 with TRBJ2-5; no reliable D call. This CDR3 comprises 13 residues. Per germline, CDR1 LGHNA and CDR2 YSLEER. V was cut by 0 bases and J by 0 bases, with 2 bases left in between.

V is TRBV3-1 (or the pseudogene TRBV3-2) and J is TRBJ2-3; 9 bases agree with TRBD1. Germline V lookup: CDR1 LGHDT, CDR2 YNNKEL (reference sequence). V gave up 3 bases and J gave up 4 bases; unmatched junction bases: 5. CDR3 length: 15 amino acids. The DNA of the CDR3 is TGTGCCAGCAGCCATACCGGGACAGGGCCAGATACGCAGTATTTT. Protein sequence: CASSHTGTGPDTQYF.

This chain links TRBV4-3 with TRBJ1-5; D unresolved. This CDR3 comprises 16 residues. Germline lookup yields CDR1 LGHNA and CDR2 YSLEER. Trimming took off 0 bases at V and 4 bases at J, with 13 bases between the two ends. The CDR3 here is CASSQDREPKNQPQHF. DNA of the CDR3: TGCGCCAGCAGCCAAGATCGCGAACCTAAAAATCAGCCCCAGCATTTT.

This sequence joins TRBV7-9 and TRBJ1-6, with TRBD1 matching over 9 bases. Germline CDR1 SEHNR, CDR2 FQNEAQ (reference sequence). The V segment lost 5 bases and the J segment 10 bases; nucleotides outside the gene matches: 9. The CDR3 spans 15 residues. CDR3: CASSRPGQGISPLHF. The CDR3 nucleotides read TGTGCCAGCAGCCGGCCGGGACAGGGTATATCACCCCTCCACTTT.

The rearrangement links TRBV12-3 or TRBV12-4 to TRBJ2-7, with D unresolved. CDR3 size: 12 residues. The V end lost 6 bases, the J end lost 4 bases, and 10 bases lay between the germline ends. In DNA, the CDR3 is TGTGCCAGCAGCCCTCGCAGGTACGAGCAGTACTTC. Amino acids: CASSPRRYEQYF.

The DNA of the CDR3 is TGTGCCAGCAGCCAGCCCGGGACAGGAAACTATGGCTACACCTTC. Translated, it gives CASSQPGTGNYGYTF. This rearrangement joins TRBV14 to TRBJ1-2; 8 nucleotides agree with TRBD1. The CDR3 is 15 amino acids. Trimming took 3 bases from V and 2 from J; bases not matched to a gene: 5. Germline-derived CDR1 and CDR2 are SGHDN and FVKESK.

This clone was observed a few times. The genes are TRBV7-8 and TRBJ2-5, with 8 bases fitting TRBD2. The V and J ends lost 2 bases and 3 bases, in that order; junction bases with no gene match: 8. The germline V gene encodes CDR1 SGHVS and CDR2 FQNEAQ. This CDR3 comprises 16 residues. This CDR3 is CASSLILGGGKETQYF. In DNA form, the CDR3 reads TGTGCCAGCAGCTTAATCTTAGGCGGGGGGAAAGAGACCCAGTACTTC.

V and J are TRBV7-9 and TRBJ2-1; no clear D gene. Germline-derived CDR1 and CDR2 are SEHNR and FQNEAQ (reference sequence). V lost 7 bases, J lost 4 bases, and 14 bases lay in between. CDR3 length: 14 residues. CDR3 sequence (DNA): TGTGCCAGCAACCAAGCCCCTTCTTACAATGAGCAGTTCTTC. It encodes CASNQAPSYNEQFF.

The V and J genes are TRBV7-8 and TRBJ2-7; 14 bases map to TRBD2. The germline CDR1 and CDR2 sequences are SGHVS and FQNEAQ. There are 16 residues in the CDR3. Trimming at V came to 5 bases and at J to 6 bases, leaving 9 bases not matched to a gene. In nucleotides, the CDR3 is TGTGCCAGCAGCCTCCGGACTAGCGGGGGGCAGGTCGAGCAGTACTTC. Residues: CASSLRTSGGQVEQYF.